These T cell receptor beta chains were read from a single sample in a study of T-cell reconstitution after alpha-beta-depleted transplantation in children. Via MiXCR, TCRdb re-called the PCR reads, giving one row per CDR3 protein. The sample shows approximately 240,000 distinct CDR3 sequences, around 9.6% of them seen only once. This specimen was PBMCs from the stem cell graft donor, taken from the stem cell graft. Receptors were obtained from a human donor who donated a stem cell graft to a child with acute lymphoblastic leukemia. The CDR3 runs from the conserved cysteine through the conserved F or W. Each record gives: V gene, J gene, D gene, CDR3 protein. The D gene is left open where the match is weak.

v_gene: TRBV14; j_gene: TRBJ2-1; d_gene: -; CDR3aa: CASSQGFDPSYNEQFF
v_gene: TRBV5-6; j_gene: TRBJ1-6; d_gene: TRBD1; CDR3aa: CASSLVRGNSPLHF
v_gene: TRBV12-3/TRBV12-4; j_gene: TRBJ1-2; d_gene: -; CDR3aa: CASSLLGPTYYGYTF
v_gene: TRBV5-6; j_gene: TRBJ2-5; d_gene: TRBD2; CDR3aa: CASSFPPAGGLETQYF
v_gene: TRBV10-3; j_gene: TRBJ2-3; d_gene: -; CDR3aa: CAVTSGVPRTDTQYF
v_gene: TRBV18; j_gene: TRBJ1-1; d_gene: -; CDR3aa: CASSPQRDKVMNTEAFF
v_gene: TRBV2; j_gene: TRBJ2-3; d_gene: TRBD2; CDR3aa: CASNSGGLADTQYF
v_gene: TRBV5-1; j_gene: TRBJ1-1; d_gene: TRBD1; CDR3aa: CASSLDFRDRGTEAFF
v_gene: TRBV12-3/TRBV12-4; j_gene: TRBJ2-1; d_gene: -; CDR3aa: CASNPDHNEQFF
v_gene: TRBV11-2; j_gene: TRBJ2-3; d_gene: -; CDR3aa: CASSLGWGTDTQYF
v_gene: TRBV5-1; j_gene: TRBJ1-3; d_gene: -; CDR3aa: CASSFLPESGNTIYF
v_gene: TRBV6-2/TRBV6-3; j_gene: TRBJ1-1; d_gene: -; CDR3aa: CASSSIRDIEAFF
v_gene: TRBV9; j_gene: TRBJ2-7; d_gene: -; CDR3aa: CASSVEAGLNYEQYF
v_gene: TRBV7-9; j_gene: TRBJ1-1; d_gene: -; CDR3aa: CASSIKQETEAFF